This TCR beta chain comes out of a study of pediatric ulcerative colitis. Study-level findings and limits: Blood-rectal clonal overlap within each person was significantly higher in ulcerative colitis patients than controls. This repertoire reflects total lymphocytes rather than subpopulations like regulatory T cells.

CDR1 is MNHEY and CDR2 is SMNVEV in the germline V gene (reference sequence). The V segment lost 3 bases and the J segment 2 bases; nucleotides outside the gene matches: 4. The CDR3 runs to 14 residues. Libraries were prepared by immunoSEQ multiplex PCR; TCRdb keeps only in-frame clonotypes and omits some of them. Of approximately 40,000 clones in the sample, about 75% were seen once. During colonoscopy, one to two rectal pinch biopsies were collected. In this sample, this clone turned up a few times. Its cognate antigen is unknown. The receptor was isolated from a boy younger than 18 with severe ulcerative colitis. The chain combines TRBV27 with TRBJ2-7; 7 nucleotides agree with TRBD1. Source material: gut tissue. CDR3 in DNA: TGTGCCAGCAGTTTTGGACAGGCCGCCTACGAGCAGTACTTC. It yields the protein CASSFGQAAYEQYF.